Presented here are 16 T cell receptor beta chains from one specimen sequenced in a study of beta chain features in type 1 diabetes. Sequencing targeted expressed TCRB transcripts, as all isolated RNA had been reverse transcribed. The table came from immunoSEQ multiplex PCR; TCRdb's copy has only in-frame clones and leaves some out. The sample contains about 160,000 clones, approximately 9% of which appear only once. The sequencing sample was made of central memory CD4+ T cells from blood. The receptor set was obtained from a woman aged 18-29 years in good health.

This clone has only a few counts. The genes are TRBV9 and TRBJ2-1, with D unresolved. Germline CDR1 SGDLS, CDR2 YYNGEE. The CDR3 runs 13 residues. V lost 0 bases and J 12 bases, leaving 13 bases between the germline ends. CDR3 DNA sequence: TGTGCCAGCAGCGTAGGAGTGGGTCGGGTGCAGTTCTTC. It codes for CASSVGVGRVQFF. Complete variable domain (other parts from reference TRBV9 and TRBJ2-1): DSGVTQTPKHLITATGQRVTLRCSPRSGDLSVYWYQQSLDQGLQFLIQYYNGEERAKGNILERFSAQQFPDLHSELNLSSLELGDSALYFCASSVGVGRVQFFGPGTRLTVL.

V is TRBV11-3 and J is TRBJ2-1; the match to TRBD2 covers 10 bases. V shed 5 bases and J 7 bases; nucleotides not matched to a gene: 8. Germline lookup yields CDR1 SGHNT and CDR2 YENEEA. This CDR3 spans 15 amino acids. In DNA, the CDR3 is TGTGCCAGCAGCGCTAGCGGGAGTTGGGATAATGAGCAGTTCTTC. Translation: CASSASGSWDNEQFF.

The V call is TRBV30, the J call TRBJ1-5, with TRBD1 as a possible D gene (5 bases). V was trimmed by 3 bases and J by 1 base, leaving 7 bases between them. In germline, CDR1 is GTSNPN, CDR2 SVGIG (reference sequence). The CDR3 sequence is 13 residues long. The CDR3, as DNA: TGTGCCTGGAGCCGACAGAGCAATCAGCCCCAGCATTTT. Translating gives CAWSRQSNQPQHF.

This sequence joins TRBV11-1 and TRBJ2-5; 8 bases fit TRBD2. CDR1 is SGHAT, CDR2 FQDESV, per germline (reference sequence). CDR3 length: 14 residues. Losses at the gene ends were 8 bases for V and 3 bases for J; bases not matched to a gene: 8. This chain's CDR3 is CASARGGTEETQYF. Written as DNA, the CDR3 is TGTGCCAGCGCCCGGGGGGGAACAGAAGAGACCCAGTACTTC.

The table lists this clone with a few counts. The genes are TRBV7-2 and TRBJ2-1; 9 bases map to TRBD1. CDR1 is SGHTA, CDR2 FQGNSA, per germline. J gave up 2 bases and V 4 bases, and 3 bases lay outside the gene matches. The CDR3 contains 15 residues. As DNA, the CDR3 is TGTGCCAGCAGCTCCGACAGGGGGACCTACAATGAGCAGTTCTTC. Amino acids: CASSSDRGTYNEQFF. The variable domain in full, completed from reference TRBV7-2 and TRBJ2-1, reads GAGVSQSPSNKVTEKGKDVELRCDPISGHTALYWYRQSLGQGLEFLIYFQGNSAPDKSGLPSDRFSAERTGGSVSTLTIQRTQQEDSAVYLCASSSDRGTYNEQFFGPGTRLTVL.

This rearrangement joins TRBV5-1 to TRBJ2-5; TRBD1 matches at 11 bases. This CDR3 is 16 amino acids long. The junction had 3 bases not matched to a gene; V was cut back by 2 bases and J by 0 bases. Germline CDR1 SGHRS, CDR2 YFSETQ. This CDR3 reads CASSFGTGGYQETQYF. CDR3 sequence (DNA): TGCGCCAGCAGCTTCGGGACAGGGGGTTACCAAGAGACCCAGTACTTC.

The V and J genes are TRBV14 and TRBJ2-5, with 8 nucleotides matching TRBD2. V lost 1 base and J lost 5; bases outside the gene matches: 6. Germline loops: CDR1 SGHDN, CDR2 FVKESK. The CDR3 is 15 residues long. This chain's CDR3 is CASSQGLAPGETQYF. In DNA form, the CDR3 reads TGTGCCAGCAGCCAAGGACTAGCGCCCGGGGAGACCCAGTACTTC.

This clone has only a few counts. This chain connects TRBV5-1 to TRBJ1-5, with D perhaps matching TRBD1 (5 bases). This CDR3 is built from 16 residues. The V end lost 0 bases, the J end lost 3 bases, and 13 bases lay between the germline ends. Germline-derived CDR1 and CDR2 are SGHRS and YFSETQ. The CDR3 DNA follows: TGCGCCAGCAGCTTGGCCGGCGGGGGACCCAATCAGCCCCAGCATTTT. Encoded protein: CASSLAGGGPNQPQHF.

A few counts support this clone. V and J are TRBV5-4 and TRBJ1-2; the match to TRBD1 covers 8 bases. V gave up 4 bases and J gave up 3 bases; unmatched junction bases: 8. The CDR3 is 15 residues long. The germline CDR1 and CDR2 sequences are SGHNT and YYREEE (reference sequence). CDR3 sequence: CASSTPDREDYGYTF. The CDR3 bases are TGTGCCAGCAGCACCCCGGACAGGGAAGACTATGGCTACACCTTC.

V is TRBV30 and J is TRBJ2-5; a weak D match, TRBD2 (5 bases). This CDR3 comprises 15 residues. V was pared by 0 bases and J by 6 bases, with 17 bases between. CDR1 is GTSNPN, CDR2 SVGIG, per germline (reference sequence). The CDR3 here is CAWSVTGWHGKTQYF. CDR3 bases: TGTGCCTGGAGTGTAACGGGGTGGCACGGGAAGACCCAGTACTTC.

A few counts support this clone. The chain joins TRBV11-2 to TRBJ2-5, with 7 positions matching TRBD1. The J segment lost 1 base and the V segment lost 7 bases, leaving 9 bases of the junction unmatched. Germline values: CDR1 SGHAT, CDR2 FQNNGV. There are 15 residues in the CDR3. CDR3 protein: CASTPRGQIQETQYF. DNA of the CDR3: TGTGCCAGCACCCCTCGGGGACAGATCCAAGAGACCCAGTACTTC.

The V call is TRBV30, the J call TRBJ1-6; D not certain. Germline-derived CDR1 and CDR2 are GTSNPN and SVGIG (reference sequence). This CDR3 region has 13 residues. Trimming removed 3 bases at V and 9 bases at J, with 12 bases between. The CDR3 protein is CAWRRSYSSPLHF. As DNA, the CDR3 is TGTGCCTGGAGGAGGTCATATTCTTCACCCCTCCACTTT.

This clone was picked up a small number of times. The chain links TRBV7-9 to TRBJ2-7, with 14 positions matching TRBD2. Germline lookup yields CDR1 SEHNR and CDR2 FQNEAQ (reference sequence). The CDR3 length is 16 residues. V trimming: 5 bases; J trimming: 6 bases; junction bases outside the gene matches: 9. The CDR3 here is CASSARLAGGPGEQYF. CDR3 nucleotide sequence: TGTGCCAGCAGCGCCCGACTAGCGGGAGGGCCGGGCGAGCAGTACTTC.

This chain joins TRBV10-3 and TRBJ1-5; D remains unclear. CDR3 length: 15 amino acids. V lost 4 bases to trimming and J lost 5 bases, with 15 bases between them. Germline V gene lookup returns CDR1 ENHRY and CDR2 SYGVKD. The CDR3 loop is CAISGEDLSHQPQHF. CDR3 bases: TGTGCCATCAGTGGGGAGGACTTATCACATCAGCCCCAGCATTTT.

The rearrangement uses TRBV4-2 and TRBJ2-1; the match to TRBD2 covers 12 bases. The CDR3 runs to 15 residues. The germline CDR1 and CDR2 sequences are LGHNA and YNFKEQ. Trimming at V came to 4 bases and at J to 6 bases, leaving 4 bases not matched to a gene. This CDR3 is CASSPASGGVNEQFF. The CDR3 nucleotides are TGTGCCAGCAGCCCGGCTAGCGGGGGGGTCAATGAGCAGTTCTTC.

The V gene is TRBV30, the J gene TRBJ2-3; unclear D gene. Germline CDR1 reads GTSNPN; CDR2 reads SVGIG (reference sequence). Trimming removed 3 bases from V and 0 bases from J, with 7 bases in between. The CDR3 runs 13 residues. In nucleotides, the CDR3 is TGTGCCTGGAGCGCTACCAGCACAGATACGCAGTATTTT. Translating gives CAWSATSTDTQYF.